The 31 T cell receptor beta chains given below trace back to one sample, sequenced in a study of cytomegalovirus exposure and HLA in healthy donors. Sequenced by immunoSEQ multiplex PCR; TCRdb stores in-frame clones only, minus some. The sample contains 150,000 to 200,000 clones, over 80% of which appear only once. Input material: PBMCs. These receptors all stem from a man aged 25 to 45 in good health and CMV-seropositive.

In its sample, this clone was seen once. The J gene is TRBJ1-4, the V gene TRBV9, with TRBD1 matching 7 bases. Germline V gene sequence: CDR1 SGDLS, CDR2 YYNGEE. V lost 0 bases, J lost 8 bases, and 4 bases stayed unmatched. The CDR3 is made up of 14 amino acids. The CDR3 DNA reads TGTGCCAGCAGCGTAGGGGACAGTCTCGAAAAACTGTTTTTT. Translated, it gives CASSVGDSLEKLFF.

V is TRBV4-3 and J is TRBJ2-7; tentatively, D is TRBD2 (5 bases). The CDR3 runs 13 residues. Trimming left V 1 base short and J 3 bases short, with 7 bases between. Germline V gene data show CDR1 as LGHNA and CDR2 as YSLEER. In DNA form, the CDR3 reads TGCGCCAGCAGCCAAGGGACTGTCTACGAGCAGTACTTC. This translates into CASSQGTVYEQYF.

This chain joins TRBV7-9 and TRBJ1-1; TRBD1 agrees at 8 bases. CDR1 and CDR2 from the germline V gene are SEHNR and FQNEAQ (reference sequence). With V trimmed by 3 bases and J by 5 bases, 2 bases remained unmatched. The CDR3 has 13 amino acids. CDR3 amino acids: CASSLQGATEAFF. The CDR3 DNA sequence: TGTGCCAGCAGCTTGCAGGGGGCTACTGAAGCTTTCTTT.

This chain's CDR3 is CASSLVGQGRVKLFF. As DNA, the CDR3 is TGTGCCAGCAGCTTAGTCGGGCAGGGAAGAGTAAAACTGTTTTTT. V is TRBV7-9 and J is TRBJ1-4; maybe TRBD1 (5 bases). V lost 1 base, J lost 10 bases, and 16 bases lay in between. This CDR3 contains 15 residues. From germline, CDR1 is SEHNR and CDR2 FQNEAQ (reference sequence).

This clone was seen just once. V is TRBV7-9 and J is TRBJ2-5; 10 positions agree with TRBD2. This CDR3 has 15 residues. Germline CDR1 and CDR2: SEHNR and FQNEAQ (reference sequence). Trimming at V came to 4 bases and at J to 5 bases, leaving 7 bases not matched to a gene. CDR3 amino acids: CASSSLGTSDETQYF. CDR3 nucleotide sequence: TGTGCCAGCAGCTCCCTAGGGACTAGCGATGAGACCCAGTACTTC.

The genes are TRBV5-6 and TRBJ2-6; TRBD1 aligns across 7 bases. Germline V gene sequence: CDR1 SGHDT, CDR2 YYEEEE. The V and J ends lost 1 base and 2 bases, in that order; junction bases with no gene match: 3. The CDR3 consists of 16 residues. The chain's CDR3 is CASSLLGTAGANVLTF. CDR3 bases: TGTGCCAGCAGCTTGCTTGGGACAGCTGGGGCCAACGTCCTGACTTTC.

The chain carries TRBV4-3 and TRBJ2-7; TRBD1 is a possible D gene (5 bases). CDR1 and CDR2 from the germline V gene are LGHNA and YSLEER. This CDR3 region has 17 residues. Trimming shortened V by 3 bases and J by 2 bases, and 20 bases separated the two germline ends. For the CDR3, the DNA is TGCGCCAGCAGCCACACAGCCGACAGCCTGATACCCTACGAGCAGTACTTC. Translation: CASSHTADSLIPYEQYF.

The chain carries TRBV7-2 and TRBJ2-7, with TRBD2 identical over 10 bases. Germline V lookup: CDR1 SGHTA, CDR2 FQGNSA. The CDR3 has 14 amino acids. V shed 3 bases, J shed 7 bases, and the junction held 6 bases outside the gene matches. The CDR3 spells CASSFQDSGGEQYF. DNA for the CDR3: TGTGCCAGCAGCTTCCAGGATAGCGGGGGGGAGCAGTACTTC.

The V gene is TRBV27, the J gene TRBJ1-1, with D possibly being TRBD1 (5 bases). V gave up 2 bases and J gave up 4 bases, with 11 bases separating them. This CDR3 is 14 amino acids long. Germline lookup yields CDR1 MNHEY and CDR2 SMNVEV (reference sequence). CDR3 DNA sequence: TGTGCCAGCAGTTTACGACCCCAGGGCACTGAAGCTTTCTTT. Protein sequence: CASSLRPQGTEAFF.

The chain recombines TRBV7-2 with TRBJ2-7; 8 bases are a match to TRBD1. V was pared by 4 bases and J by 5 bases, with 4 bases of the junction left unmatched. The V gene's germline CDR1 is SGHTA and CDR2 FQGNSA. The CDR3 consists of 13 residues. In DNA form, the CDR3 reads TGTGCCAGCAGCTGGACAGGGACTGACGAGCAGTACTTC. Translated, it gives CASSWTGTDEQYF. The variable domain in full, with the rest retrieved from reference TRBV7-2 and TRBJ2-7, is GAGVSQSPSNKVTEKGKDVELRCDPISGHTALYWYRQSLGQGLEFLIYFQGNSAPDKSGLPSDRFSAERTGGSVSTLTIQRTQQEDSAVYLCASSWTGTDEQYFGPGTRLTVT.

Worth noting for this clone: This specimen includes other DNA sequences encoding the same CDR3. In nucleotides, the CDR3 is TGCAGCGTTGATGTCCGAGACGAGCAGTACTTC. As protein: CSVDVRDEQYF. The V call is TRBV29-1, the J call TRBJ2-7; D ambiguous. Germline CDR1 SQVTM, CDR2 ANQGSEA. This CDR3 has 11 residues. Deletions cut 3 bases from V and 5 bases from J, with 8 bases between.

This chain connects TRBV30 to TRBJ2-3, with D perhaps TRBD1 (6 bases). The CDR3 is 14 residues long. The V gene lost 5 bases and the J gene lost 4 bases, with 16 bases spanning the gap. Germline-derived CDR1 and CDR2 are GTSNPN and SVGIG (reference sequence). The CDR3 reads CAWAVIQGSDTQYF. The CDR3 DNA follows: TGTGCCTGGGCAGTGATACAGGGTTCAGATACGCAGTATTTT. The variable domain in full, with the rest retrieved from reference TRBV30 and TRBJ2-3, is SQTIHQWPATLVQPVGSPLSLECTVEGTSNPNLYWYRQAAGRGLQLLFYSVGIGQISSEVPQNLSASRPQDRQFILSSKKLLLSDSGFYLCAWAVIQGSDTQYFGPGTRLTVL.

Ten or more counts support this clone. DNA for the CDR3: TGTGCCAGCAGCCCTCCGGGACAGGGGTTAGGGAATCAGCCCCAGCATTTT. This encodes CASSPPGQGLGNQPQHF. This chain uses TRBV7-9 with TRBJ1-5; 10 bases map to TRBD1. The length of the CDR3 is 17 residues. V lost 5 bases to trimming and J lost 4 bases; unmatched junction nucleotides: 11. Germline values: CDR1 SEHNR, CDR2 FQNEAQ (reference sequence).

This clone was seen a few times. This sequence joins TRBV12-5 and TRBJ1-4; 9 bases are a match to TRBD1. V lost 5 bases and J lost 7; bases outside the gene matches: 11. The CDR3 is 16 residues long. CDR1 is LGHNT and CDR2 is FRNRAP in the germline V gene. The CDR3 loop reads CASGLWGQGMFEKLFF. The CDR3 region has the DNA TGTGCTAGTGGTCTGTGGGGACAGGGAATGTTTGAAAAACTGTTTTTT.

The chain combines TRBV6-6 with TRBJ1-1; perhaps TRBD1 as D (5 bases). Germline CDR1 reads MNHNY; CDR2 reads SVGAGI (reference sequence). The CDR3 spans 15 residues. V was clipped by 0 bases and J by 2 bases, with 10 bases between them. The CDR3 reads CASSYSYQGNTEAFF. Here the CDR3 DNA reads TGTGCCAGCAGTTACTCGTACCAGGGTAACACTGAAGCTTTCTTT.

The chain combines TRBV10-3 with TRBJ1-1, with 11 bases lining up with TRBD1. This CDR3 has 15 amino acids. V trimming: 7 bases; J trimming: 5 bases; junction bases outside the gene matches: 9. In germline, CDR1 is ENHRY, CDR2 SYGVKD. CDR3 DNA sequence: TGTGCCATCATAGGGACAGGGGGGCCGGGGACTGAAGCTTTCTTT. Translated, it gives CAIIGTGGPGTEAFF.

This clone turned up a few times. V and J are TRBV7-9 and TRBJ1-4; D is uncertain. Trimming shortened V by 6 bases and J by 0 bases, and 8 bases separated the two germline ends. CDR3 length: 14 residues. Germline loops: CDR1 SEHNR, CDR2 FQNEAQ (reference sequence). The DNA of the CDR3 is TGTGCCAGCAGGGGTCAGGCAACTAATGAAAAACTGTTTTTT. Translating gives CASRGQATNEKLFF.

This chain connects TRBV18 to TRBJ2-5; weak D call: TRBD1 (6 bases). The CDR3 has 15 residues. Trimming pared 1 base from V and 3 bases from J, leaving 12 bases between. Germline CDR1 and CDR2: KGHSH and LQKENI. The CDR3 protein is CASSPRSGAKETQYF. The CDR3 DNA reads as TGTGCCAGCTCACCACGATCAGGGGCCAAAGAGACCCAGTACTTC.

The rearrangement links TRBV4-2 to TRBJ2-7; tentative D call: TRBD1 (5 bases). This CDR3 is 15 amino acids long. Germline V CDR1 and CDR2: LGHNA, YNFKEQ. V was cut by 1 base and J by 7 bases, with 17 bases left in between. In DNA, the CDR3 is TGTGCCAGCAGCCAAGCCCCTGGCAGGGTAGGGGAGCAGTACTTC. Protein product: CASSQAPGRVGEQYF.

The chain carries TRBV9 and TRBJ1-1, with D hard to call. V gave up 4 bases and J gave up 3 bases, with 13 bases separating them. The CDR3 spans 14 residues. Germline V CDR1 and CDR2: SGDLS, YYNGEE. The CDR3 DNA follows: TGTGCCAGCAGCCCTCAGGACTCCTACACTGAAGCTTTCTTT. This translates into CASSPQDSYTEAFF.

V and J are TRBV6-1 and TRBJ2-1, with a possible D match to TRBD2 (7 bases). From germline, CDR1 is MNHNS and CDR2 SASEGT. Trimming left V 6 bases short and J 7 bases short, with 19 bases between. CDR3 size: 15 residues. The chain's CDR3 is CASRALGGGGNEQFF. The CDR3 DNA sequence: TGTGCCAGCAGGGCCTTGGGAGGGGGGGGAAATGAGCAGTTCTTC.

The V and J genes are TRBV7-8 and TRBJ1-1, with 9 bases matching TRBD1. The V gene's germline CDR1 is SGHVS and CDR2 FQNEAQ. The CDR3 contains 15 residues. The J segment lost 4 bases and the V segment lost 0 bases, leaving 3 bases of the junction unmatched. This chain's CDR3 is CASSLADRGSTEAFF. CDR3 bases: TGTGCCAGCAGCTTAGCCGACAGGGGGAGCACTGAAGCTTTCTTT.

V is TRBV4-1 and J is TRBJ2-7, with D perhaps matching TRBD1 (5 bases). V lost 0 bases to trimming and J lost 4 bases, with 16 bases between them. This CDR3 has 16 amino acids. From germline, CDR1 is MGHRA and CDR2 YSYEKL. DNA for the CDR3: TGCGCCAGCAGCCAAGAAGGGGTCCCCAGCAGATACGAGCAGTACTTC. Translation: CASSQEGVPSRYEQYF.

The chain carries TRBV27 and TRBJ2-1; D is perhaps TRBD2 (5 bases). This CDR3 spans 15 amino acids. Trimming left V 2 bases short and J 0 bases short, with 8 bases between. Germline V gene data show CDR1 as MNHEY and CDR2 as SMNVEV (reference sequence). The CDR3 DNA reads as TGTGCCAGCAGTTTAGGGAGTAGCTCCTACAATGAGCAGTTCTTC. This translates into CASSLGSSSYNEQFF.

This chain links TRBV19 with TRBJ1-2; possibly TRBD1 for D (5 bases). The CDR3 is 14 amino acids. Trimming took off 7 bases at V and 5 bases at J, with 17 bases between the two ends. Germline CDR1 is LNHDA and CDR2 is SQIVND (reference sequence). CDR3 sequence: CASTSGPGKYGYTF. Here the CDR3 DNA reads TGTGCCAGTACCTCCGGGCCAGGGAAGTATGGCTACACCTTC.

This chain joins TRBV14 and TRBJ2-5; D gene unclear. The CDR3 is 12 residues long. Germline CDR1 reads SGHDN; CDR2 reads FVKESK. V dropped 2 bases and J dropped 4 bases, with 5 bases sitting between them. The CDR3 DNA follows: TGTGCCAGCAGCCAACTGGCAGAGACCCAGTACTTC. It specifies CASSQLAETQYF.

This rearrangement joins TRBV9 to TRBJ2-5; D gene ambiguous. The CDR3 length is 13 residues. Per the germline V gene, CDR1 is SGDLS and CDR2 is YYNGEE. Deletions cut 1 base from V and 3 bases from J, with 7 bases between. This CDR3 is CASSVLPEETQYF. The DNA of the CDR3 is TGTGCCAGCAGCGTACTACCTGAAGAGACCCAGTACTTC.

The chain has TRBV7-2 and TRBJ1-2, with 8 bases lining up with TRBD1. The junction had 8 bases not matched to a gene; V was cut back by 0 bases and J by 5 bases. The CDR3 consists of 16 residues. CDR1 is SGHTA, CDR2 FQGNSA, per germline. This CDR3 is CASSLARRTGIYGYTF. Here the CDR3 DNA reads TGTGCCAGCAGCTTAGCTCGTCGGACAGGGATTTATGGCTACACCTTC.

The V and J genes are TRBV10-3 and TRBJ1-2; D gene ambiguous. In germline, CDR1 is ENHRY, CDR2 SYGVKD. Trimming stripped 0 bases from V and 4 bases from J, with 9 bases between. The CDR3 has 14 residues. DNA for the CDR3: TGTGCCATCAGTGAGTCAACAGCCGTCTATGGCTACACCTTC. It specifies CAISESTAVYGYTF.

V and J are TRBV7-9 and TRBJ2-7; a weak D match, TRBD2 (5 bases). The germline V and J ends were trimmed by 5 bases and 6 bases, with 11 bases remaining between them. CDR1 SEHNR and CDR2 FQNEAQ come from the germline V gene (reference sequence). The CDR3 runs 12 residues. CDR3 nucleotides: TGTGCCAGCAGCCCTACTAGTTCCGAGCAGTACTTC. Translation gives CASSPTSSEQYF. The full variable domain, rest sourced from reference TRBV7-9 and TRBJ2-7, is DTGVSQNPRHKITKRGQNVTFRCDPISEHNRLYWYRQTLGQGPEFLTYFQNEAQLEKSRLLSDRFSAERPKGSFSTLEIQRTEQGDSAMYLCASSPTSSEQYFGPGTRLTVT.

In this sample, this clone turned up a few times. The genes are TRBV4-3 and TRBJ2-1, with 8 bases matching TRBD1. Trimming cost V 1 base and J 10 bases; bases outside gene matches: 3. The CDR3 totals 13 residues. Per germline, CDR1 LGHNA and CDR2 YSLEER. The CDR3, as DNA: TGCGCCAGCAGCCAAGGCCGGGACAGGGAGCAGTTCTTC. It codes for CASSQGRDREQFF.